One and the same sample provided the 8 T cell receptor beta chains below, sequenced in a study of beta chain features in type 1 diabetes. Isolated RNA was reverse transcribed in full, so expressed TCRB transcripts were sequenced. Profiled with immunoSEQ multiplex PCR; TCRdb holds only in-frame clones, not every one. This table holds 200,000 to 250,000 clones, 7.5% to 10% found once. Sequencing was performed on naive CD4+ T cells from blood. Receptors were obtained from a woman in her late teens or twenties in good health.

This chain connects TRBV5-5 to TRBJ2-3; TRBD2 agrees at 11 bases. In germline, CDR1 is SGHKS, CDR2 YYEKEE (reference sequence). This CDR3 region has 16 residues. The trim removed 5 bases at V and 0 bases at J, leaving 5 bases unmatched. The CDR3 here is CASRQLAGESTDTQYF. The CDR3 DNA is TGTGCCAGCAGACAACTAGCGGGGGAGAGCACAGATACGCAGTATTTT.

The chain uses TRBV5-1 and TRBJ2-7, with 8 bases aligning to TRBD2. The CDR3 length is 15 residues. CDR1 is SGHRS, CDR2 YFSETQ, per germline. The J segment lost 5 bases and the V segment lost 2 bases, leaving 9 bases of the junction unmatched. CDR3 DNA sequence: TGCGCCAGCAGCTTCGGGGGCTCGGGGGGGAACGAGCAGTACTTC. It is translated as CASSFGGSGGNEQYF.

This clone turned up a few times. The rearrangement links TRBV30 to TRBJ1-5; D remains unclear. Germline V gives CDR1 GTSNPN, CDR2 SVGIG (reference sequence). Trimming shortened V by 0 bases and J by 9 bases, and 12 bases separated the two germline ends. The CDR3 has 13 amino acids. The CDR3 DNA reads TGTGCCTGGAGTGTACGCGGAGAGGGGCCCCAGCATTTT. Translated: CAWSVRGEGPQHF.

This sequence joins TRBV5-4 and TRBJ2-2; 9 bases align to TRBD2. This CDR3 is 17 amino acids long. Looked up from germline, CDR1 is SGHNT and CDR2 is YYREEE (reference sequence). The J segment lost 9 bases and the V segment lost 0 bases, leaving 12 bases of the junction unmatched. The CDR3, as DNA: TGTGCCAGCAGCTTGGGGTTATTAGCGGGGGACACTCGGGAGCTGTTTTTT. Its protein is CASSLGLLAGDTRELFF.

This clone has just a few counts. The J gene is TRBJ2-3, the V gene TRBV29-1; D not certain. Germline CDR1 is SQVTM and CDR2 is ANQGSEA. V lost 1 base, J lost 2 bases, and 7 bases lay in between. The CDR3 loop spans 13 amino acids. CDR3 region: CSVEARFTDTQYF. In DNA form, the CDR3 reads TGCAGCGTTGAAGCTCGGTTCACAGATACGCAGTATTTT.

This chain joins TRBV20-1 and TRBJ2-5; D is possibly TRBD2 (5 bases). The CDR3 sequence is 11 residues long. V was shortened by 5 bases and J by 2 bases, with 6 bases between the two germline ends. The germline V gene has CDR1 DFQATT and CDR2 SNEGSKA (reference sequence). This CDR3 is CSAGRQETQYF. Here the CDR3 DNA reads TGCAGTGCTGGGAGACAAGAGACCCAGTACTTC.

The rearrangement links TRBV30 to TRBJ1-1; perhaps TRBD1 as D (6 bases). The CDR3 is made up of 13 amino acids. The germline V gene encodes CDR1 GTSNPN and CDR2 SVGIG (reference sequence). V was shortened by 0 bases and J by 5 bases, with 10 bases between the two germline ends. The CDR3 loop reads CAWSVRGATEAFF. The CDR3 coding sequence is TGTGCCTGGAGTGTACGGGGGGCAACTGAAGCTTTCTTT.

The J gene is TRBJ2-1, the V gene TRBV5-1; 12 bases are shared with TRBD2. Germline CDR1 SGHRS, CDR2 YFSETQ. The length of the CDR3 is 16 residues. V lost 4 bases, J lost 8 bases, and 10 bases stayed unmatched. Written as DNA, the CDR3 is TGCGCCAGCAGCCTGCTAGCGGGGGGGCCTCCCCATGAGCAGTTCTTC. Its translation is CASSLLAGGPPHEQFF.